This entry lists 25 T cell receptor beta chains sequenced from one sample in a study of graft-versus-host responses after intestinal transplantation. The repertoire was sequenced with immunoSEQ multiplex PCR; TCRdb's copy has only in-frame clones and lacks some. Of approximately 130,000 clones detected, approximately 90% appear once; the ten largest clones hold over 0.15%. The antigens for these receptors are not known. Sequenced here: unstimulated CD4+ T cells sorted from spleen or lymph node cells, sampled before intestinal transplant. These receptors were obtained from a human donor who received an intestinal transplant.

V gene TRBV7-9 combines with J gene TRBJ1-1; the D is unclear. The CDR3 runs 11 residues. V was trimmed by 1 base and J by 5 bases, leaving 2 bases between them. CDR1 is SEHNR and CDR2 is FQNEAQ in the germline V gene (reference sequence). CDR3 nucleotide sequence: TGTGCCAGCAGCTTAGTTACTGAAGCTTTCTTT. This sequence encodes CASSLVTEAFF.

This chain uses TRBV5-4 with TRBJ2-6; the D gene is possibly TRBD1 (7 bases). The length of the CDR3 is 16 residues. The V end was cut by 4 bases, the J end by 2 bases, with 13 bases between. Germline-derived CDR1 and CDR2 are SGHNT and YYREEE (reference sequence). This CDR3 is CASSLGGTAGANVLTF. The CDR3 nucleotides are TGTGCCAGCAGCCTAGGAGGGACAGCTGGGGCCAACGTCCTGACTTTC.

DNA of the CDR3: TGCGCCAGCAGTGACAGGGTGACCCACTATGGATGGCAGGCCGGGGAGAGAGGCTACACCTTC. Its translation is CASSDRVTHYGWQAGERGYTF. This chain connects TRBV10-1 to TRBJ1-2; tentatively, D is TRBD1 (5 bases). Per the germline V gene, CDR1 is WNHNN and CDR2 is SYGVQD (reference sequence). This CDR3 comprises 21 residues. Trimming removed 3 bases at V and 8 bases at J, with 37 bases between.

The gene calls are TRBV27 and TRBJ1-1; tentative D call: TRBD1 (5 bases). The CDR3 consists of 14 residues. V lost 6 bases, J lost 0 bases, and 11 bases lay in between. Germline CDR1 and CDR2: MNHEY and SMNVEV (reference sequence). CDR3 nucleotide sequence: TGTGCCAGCAGGATCCCGGGGGTGAACACTGAAGCTTTCTTT. Its translation: CASRIPGVNTEAFF.

This chain connects TRBV15 to TRBJ2-1; D may match TRBD1 or TRBD2 (5 bases each). CDR1 is LNHNV and CDR2 is YYDKDF in the germline V gene (reference sequence). The V gene lost 6 bases and the J gene lost 2 bases, with 17 bases spanning the gap. CDR3 size: 16 residues. In DNA, the CDR3 is TGTGCCACCAGAGGTCACGGGGCCGATACCTACAATGAGCAGTTCTTC. It is translated as CATRGHGADTYNEQFF.

The chain carries TRBV6-1 and TRBJ1-3, with D unclear. V lost 2 bases, J lost 2 bases, and 13 bases lay in between. CDR1 MNHNS and CDR2 SASEGT come from the germline V gene. This CDR3 comprises 16 residues. CDR3 DNA: TGTGCCAGCAGTGAATTGGTACCAGGAACTGGAAACACCATATATTTT. Its translation is CASSELVPGTGNTIYF.

The V and J genes are TRBV29-1 and TRBJ1-1, with TRBD1 as a possible D gene (5 bases). The CDR3 is made up of 13 amino acids. The germline V gene encodes CDR1 SQVTM and CDR2 ANQGSEA. Trimming pared 7 bases from V and 4 bases from J, leaving 16 bases between. The CDR3 region has the DNA TGCAGCGGGCGCAGGGAGCCGGGCACTGAAGCTTTCTTT. It yields the protein CSGRREPGTEAFF.

V and J are TRBV18 and TRBJ2-7, with D possibly matching TRBD1 (6 bases). CDR3 length equals 14 residues. Germline CDR1 KGHSH, CDR2 LQKENI. Trimming removed 1 base from V and 4 bases from J, with 11 bases in between. The CDR3 here is CASSPRQQGYEQYF. In DNA form, the CDR3 reads TGTGCCAGCTCACCACGGCAACAGGGTTACGAGCAGTACTTC.

The genes are TRBV7-9 and TRBJ1-1; unclear D gene. The CDR3 is 14 residues long. Germline V gene lookup returns CDR1 SEHNR and CDR2 FQNEAQ (reference sequence). The germline V and J ends were trimmed by 5 bases and 9 bases, with 19 bases remaining between them. The CDR3 nucleotides read TGTGCCAGCAGCCGCGCCCCCACAGCCTCGAAAGCTTTCTTT. Amino acid sequence: CASSRAPTASKAFF.

The chain couples TRBV6-5 to TRBJ1-1; D gene ambiguous. Germline V CDR1 and CDR2: MNHEY, SVGAGI. V was trimmed by 6 bases and J by 4 bases, leaving 9 bases between them. This CDR3 is 12 amino acids long. This CDR3 is CASRGWLTEAFF. CDR3 bases: TGTGCCAGCAGGGGTTGGCTCACTGAAGCTTTCTTT.

The chain couples TRBV5-1 to TRBJ1-5; D remains ambiguous. Deletions cut 4 bases from V and 7 bases from J, with 15 bases between. This CDR3 region has 14 residues. Germline loops: CDR1 SGHRS, CDR2 YFSETQ. CDR3 bases: TGCGCCAGCAGCGCTGGGTCTGAGGGCCAGCCCCAGCATTTT. Protein sequence: CASSAGSEGQPQHF.

The chain is built from TRBV29-1 and TRBJ1-2, with D maybe TRBD1 (6 bases). This CDR3 spans 14 amino acids. The V and J ends lost 5 bases and 0 bases respectively, with 13 bases between them. Germline V gene lookup returns CDR1 SQVTM and CDR2 ANQGSEA. CDR3 coding DNA: TGCAGCGTTTCAACGACAGGAGCTAACTATGGCTACACCTTC. This codes for CSVSTTGANYGYTF.

This chain connects TRBV6-5 to TRBJ2-3; D remains unclear. The V and J ends lost 5 bases and 1 base respectively, with 10 bases between them. Germline-derived CDR1 and CDR2 are MNHEY and SVGAGI. This CDR3 is built from 14 residues. CDR3 sequence reads: CASSHVLGTDTQYF. As DNA, the CDR3 is TGTGCCAGCAGTCACGTCCTGGGCACAGATACGCAGTATTTT.

This chain uses TRBV6-5 with TRBJ2-7; the D gene is possibly TRBD2 (7 bases). Germline CDR1 MNHEY, CDR2 SVGAGI. Trimming removed 6 bases at V and 6 bases at J, with 15 bases between. CDR3 length: 13 residues. CDR3 residues: CASRAGGLGEQYF. The CDR3 DNA is TGTGCCAGCAGGGCCGGGGGGCTCGGCGAGCAGTACTTC.

The V and J genes are TRBV7-2 and TRBJ2-1; the D gene is possibly TRBD1 (5 bases). V shed 2 bases and J shed 7 bases, with 15 bases lying between them. The germline CDR1 and CDR2 sequences are SGHTA and FQGNSA. The CDR3 covers 15 residues. DNA for the CDR3: TGTGCCAGCAGCTTATCTCCGACAGTGGAGAATGAGCAGTTCTTC. Translation gives CASSLSPTVENEQFF.

This clone was observed once. The J gene is TRBJ2-5, the V gene TRBV18, with D maybe TRBD1 (6 bases). Germline assignment: CDR1 KGHSH and CDR2 LQKENI. The length of the CDR3 is 14 residues. The V and J ends lost 3 bases and 2 bases respectively, with 10 bases between them. CDR3 sequence reads: CASSPPGQQETQYF. The CDR3 nucleotides are TGTGCCAGCTCACCTCCGGGACAACAAGAGACCCAGTACTTC. Based on the CDR3 plus reference TRBV18 and TRBJ2-5, the full variable domain is NAGVMQNPRHLVRRRGQEARLRCSPMKGHSHVYWYRQLPEEGLKFMVYLQKENIIDESGMPKERFSAEFPKEGPSILRIQQVVRGDSAAYFCASSPPGQQETQYFGPGTRLLVL.

V usage is TRBV21-1 and J usage is TRBJ1-2; TRBD1, as called in the table, went unchecked against the DNA. TRBV21-1 is recorded as a pseudogene. The CDR3 totals 14 residues. CDR3 coding DNA: TGTGCCAGCAGCGAGCCGGGACAGCGCTATGGCTACACCTTC. It is translated as CASSEPGQRYGYTF.

In this sample, this clone turned up once. The gene calls are TRBV7-9 and TRBJ1-3, with unresolved D. The germline V gene has CDR1 SEHNR and CDR2 FQNEAQ (reference sequence). CDR3 length equals 13 residues. V was trimmed by 1 base and J by 7 bases, leaving 8 bases between them. The CDR3 coding sequence is TGTGCCAGCAGCTTAGACAGTTCGAACACCATATATTTT. It codes for CASSLDSSNTIYF.

The rearrangement links TRBV25-1 to TRBJ1-4, with a possible D match to TRBD1 (6 bases). CDR1 and CDR2 (germline): MGHDK, SYGVNS. V gave up 2 bases and J gave up 5 bases, with 9 bases separating them. CDR3 length: 14 amino acids. The CDR3 protein is CASSEGQGNEKLFF. In DNA form, the CDR3 reads TGTGCCAGCAGTGAAGGGCAGGGGAATGAAAAACTGTTTTTT.

This chain connects TRBV29-1 to TRBJ2-7; D is uncertain. In germline, CDR1 is SQVTM, CDR2 ANQGSEA. The CDR3 sequence is 13 residues long. Trimming took 1 base from V and 3 from J, leaving 10 bases between them. The CDR3 loop is CSVEGDTFYEQYF. The CDR3 coding sequence is TGCAGCGTTGAAGGAGATACTTTCTACGAGCAGTACTTC.

This clone was counted between two and nine times. This chain joins TRBV12-5 and TRBJ1-2, with D perhaps TRBD1 (6 bases). Germline loops: CDR1 LGHNT, CDR2 FRNRAP. The CDR3 totals 13 residues. Trimming took 1 base from V and 8 from J, leaving 11 bases between them. This CDR3 reads CASGLEGGGGYTF. DNA of the CDR3: TGTGCTAGTGGTTTGGAGGGGGGAGGAGGCTACACCTTC.

The DNA for the CDR3 is TGTGCCAGTAGTACCGTAGCTAACTATGGCTACACCTTC. This encodes CASSTVANYGYTF. The chain employs TRBV19 and TRBJ1-2; the D is unclear. V lost 4 bases to trimming and J lost 0 bases, with 6 bases between them. The CDR3 loop spans 13 amino acids. Germline CDR1 is LNHDA and CDR2 is SQIVND (reference sequence).

The J gene is TRBJ1-1, the V gene TRBV7-9; 7 positions match TRBD1. Losses at the gene ends were 1 base for V and 4 bases for J; bases not matched to a gene: 3. Germline V gives CDR1 SEHNR, CDR2 FQNEAQ (reference sequence). The CDR3 consists of 14 residues. CDR3 coding DNA: TGTGCCAGCAGCTTAGGGACAGGTATCACTGAAGCTTTCTTT. This translates into CASSLGTGITEAFF.

This clone was observed a single time. The chain recombines TRBV29-1 with TRBJ2-1; TRBD2 matches 15 bases. Trimming cost V 7 bases and J 1 base; bases outside gene matches: 5. In germline, CDR1 is SQVTM, CDR2 ANQGSEA. The length of the CDR3 is 16 residues. The CDR3 nucleotides are TGCAGCGGCGGACTAGCGGGGGGGCGATCCTACAATGAGCAGTTCTTC. It translates to CSGGLAGGRSYNEQFF.

The rearrangement uses TRBV19 and TRBJ1-2; TRBD1 aligns across 10 bases. V shed 3 bases and J 2 bases; nucleotides not matched to a gene: 6. The CDR3 is 16 residues long. CDR1 LNHDA and CDR2 SQIVND come from the germline V gene (reference sequence). The CDR3, as DNA: TGTGCCAGTAGTATTTTCGGGACAGGGGAGAACTATGGCTACACCTTC. It yields the protein CASSIFGTGENYGYTF.